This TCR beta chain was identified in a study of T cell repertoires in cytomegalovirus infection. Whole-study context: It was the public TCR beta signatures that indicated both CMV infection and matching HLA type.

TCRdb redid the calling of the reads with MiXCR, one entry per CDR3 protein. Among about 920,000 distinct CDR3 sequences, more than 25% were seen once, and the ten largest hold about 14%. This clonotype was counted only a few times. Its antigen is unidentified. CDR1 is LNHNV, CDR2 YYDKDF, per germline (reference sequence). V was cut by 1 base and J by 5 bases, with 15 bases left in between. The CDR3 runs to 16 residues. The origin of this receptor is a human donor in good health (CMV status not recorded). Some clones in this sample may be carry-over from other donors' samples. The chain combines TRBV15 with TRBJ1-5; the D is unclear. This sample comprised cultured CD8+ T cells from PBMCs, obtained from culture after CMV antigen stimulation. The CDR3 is CATSRGIAGIDQPQHF. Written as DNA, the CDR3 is TGTGCCACCAGCAGAGGAATAGCGGGTATCGATCAGCCCCAGCATTTT.